Each of the 24 T cell receptor beta chains below was sequenced from the same sample in a study of T cell changes during pregnancy in multiple sclerosis. Clones were read by immunoSEQ multiplex PCR, and TCRdb kept only the in-frame ones, dropping some. This table has around 77,000 clones, roughly nine tenths appearing once. The sequencing used peripheral blood, collected in the third trimester of pregnancy. Every receptor here comes from a female donor with multiple sclerosis, enrolled in a pregnancy study.

The chain recombines TRBV18 with TRBJ1-5, with no clear D. This CDR3 has 17 residues. CDR1 and CDR2 from the germline V gene are KGHSH and LQKENI. Deletions cut 0 bases from V and 5 bases from J, with 17 bases between. CDR3 sequence reads: CASSPPGSPPKDQPQHF. CDR3 DNA sequence: TGTGCCAGCTCACCACCGGGCAGTCCCCCAAAGGATCAGCCCCAGCATTTT.

This clone has just one count. The V gene is TRBV2, the J gene TRBJ1-2; 9 nucleotides match TRBD1. The CDR3 is 16 amino acids. Trimming cost V 2 bases and J 7 bases; bases outside gene matches: 11. CDR1 and CDR2 from the germline V gene are SNHLY and FYNNEI. The CDR3 loop reads CASSETGTGLSFGYTF. CDR3 DNA: TGTGCCAGCAGTGAAACGGGGACAGGGCTTTCGTTTGGCTACACCTTC.

The chain links TRBV19 to TRBJ1-1; TRBD1 matches at 8 bases. This CDR3 has 15 amino acids. Germline V lookup: CDR1 LNHDA, CDR2 SQIVND (reference sequence). The junction had 5 bases not matched to a gene; V was cut back by 5 bases and J by 0 bases. The CDR3 region has the DNA TGTGCCAGTAGTCGACAGGGGAATATGAACACTGAAGCTTTCTTT. It specifies CASSRQGNMNTEAFF.

In regard to this clone: An end of the junction differs from the germline gene, which may be a read error. The chain recombines TRBV6-6 with TRBJ2-7, with 9 bases that match TRBD1. The CDR3 has 13 amino acids. The germline CDR1 and CDR2 sequences are MNHNY and SVGAGI (reference sequence). In nucleotides, the CDR3 is TGTGCCAGCAGTTACTCCCCGACAGGGGGGGATGTCTTC. This sequence encodes CASSYSPTGGDVF.

This chain links TRBV5-1 with TRBJ2-5, with TRBD2 matching 13 bases. CDR3 size: 14 residues. The ends lost 7 bases at V and 5 bases at J; junction bases unmatched: 5. Germline CDR1 is SGHRS and CDR2 is YFSETQ. In DNA form, the CDR3 reads TGCGCCAGCGGACTAGCGGGAGACGGCGAGACCCAGTACTTC. This gives the protein CASGLAGDGETQYF.

The V call is TRBV18, the J call TRBJ2-7, with 11 bases aligning to TRBD2. Trimming at V came to 5 bases and at J to 5 bases, leaving 5 bases not matched to a gene. Per germline, CDR1 KGHSH and CDR2 LQKENI. CDR3 length: 14 amino acids. As DNA, the CDR3 is TGTGCCAGCTCAACACTAGCGGGAGCCGACGAGCAGTACTTC. Its protein product is CASSTLAGADEQYF. Based on the CDR3 plus reference TRBV18 and TRBJ2-7, the full variable domain is NAGVMQNPRHLVRRRGQEARLRCSPMKGHSHVYWYRQLPEEGLKFMVYLQKENIIDESGMPKERFSAEFPKEGPSILRIQQVVRGDSAAYFCASSTLAGADEQYFGPGTRLTVT.

The chain couples TRBV7-2 to TRBJ2-5; TRBD2 agrees at 12 bases. The germline gives CDR1 SGHTA, CDR2 FQGNSA. CDR3 size: 15 residues. Trimming took 3 bases from V and 4 from J; bases not matched to a gene: 3. CDR3 loop: CASSLTSGSGETQYF. CDR3 in DNA: TGTGCCAGCAGCTTGACTAGCGGGAGCGGAGAGACCCAGTACTTC. The variable domain in full, completed from reference TRBV7-2 and TRBJ2-5, reads GAGVSQSPSNKVTEKGKDVELRCDPISGHTALYWYRQSLGQGLEFLIYFQGNSAPDKSGLPSDRFSAERTGGSVSTLTIQRTQQEDSAVYLCASSLTSGSGETQYFGPGTRLLVL.

Regarding this clone: This same CDR3 is encoded by further DNA sequences in the sample. J is TRBJ2-3 and V is TRBV5-6, with 10 bases identical to TRBD2. J gave up 5 bases and V 0 bases, and 6 bases lay outside the gene matches. The CDR3 loop spans 16 amino acids. Germline lookup yields CDR1 SGHDT and CDR2 YYEEEE. CDR3 coding DNA: TGTGCCAGCAGCTTGGGTCTAGCGGGAGTAGGAGATACGCAGTATTTT. This sequence encodes CASSLGLAGVGDTQYF. Supplemented by reference TRBV5-6 and TRBJ2-3, the full variable domain reads DAGVTQSPTHLIKTRGQQVTLRCSPKSGHDTVSWYQQALGQGPQFIFQYYEEEERQRGNFPDRFSGHQFPNYSSELNVNALLLGDSALYLCASSLGLAGVGDTQYFGPGTRLTVL.

The chain is built from TRBV18 and TRBJ2-3; 11 nucleotides line up with TRBD1. This CDR3 has 17 amino acids. V was clipped by 3 bases and J by 4 bases; unmatched bases: 9. CDR1 and CDR2 (germline): KGHSH, LQKENI. The CDR3 DNA sequence: TGTGCCAGCTCACCTATGGACAGGGGGCAGGGCCCAGATACGCAGTATTTT. Its protein is CASSPMDRGQGPDTQYF.

The V and J genes are TRBV11-2 and TRBJ1-5, with D possibly matching TRBD1 (5 bases). V lost 3 bases, J lost 6 bases, and 12 bases lay in between. CDR1 is SGHAT and CDR2 is FQNNGV in the germline V gene. The CDR3 spans 14 residues. The CDR3 sequence is CASSFGQGFQPQHF. CDR3 sequence (DNA): TGTGCCAGCAGCTTCGGGCAGGGTTTTCAGCCCCAGCATTTT.

V usage is TRBV13 and J usage is TRBJ2-5; the D gene is possibly TRBD2 (5 bases). CDR3 length: 15 residues. Looked up from germline, CDR1 is PRHDT and CDR2 is FYEKMQ (reference sequence). V dropped 4 bases and J dropped 2 bases, with 14 bases sitting between them. The CDR3 is CASSSEPGNQETQYF. CDR3 DNA: TGTGCCAGCAGCTCAGAACCGGGAAATCAAGAGACCCAGTACTTC.

The genes are TRBV25-1 and TRBJ2-1; TRBD2 matches at 8 bases. After removal of 6 bases from V and 0 bases from J, the junction contained 7 bases not matched to a gene. In germline, CDR1 is MGHDK, CDR2 SYGVNS. This CDR3 is built from 16 residues. The CDR3 DNA is TGTGCCAGCAGCCTGACTAGCGCGAGCTCCTACAATGAGCAGTTCTTC. Translated: CASSLTSASSYNEQFF.

This chain joins TRBV28 and TRBJ1-2, with D possibly TRBD1 on 5 matching bases. Germline V gene lookup returns CDR1 MDHEN and CDR2 SYDVKM. This CDR3 has 13 residues. With 2 bases removed from V and 3 bases from J, the gap between germline ends came to 7 bases. The CDR3 region is CASSLAGDYGYTF. CDR3 sequence (DNA): TGTGCCAGCAGTTTAGCGGGGGACTATGGCTACACCTTC.

This chain uses TRBV6-5 with TRBJ2-7, with 8 bases that match TRBD2. This CDR3 has 15 amino acids. V was clipped by 6 bases and J by 2 bases; unmatched bases: 9. CDR1 and CDR2 (germline): MNHEY, SVGAGI. CDR3 coding DNA: TGTGCCAGCAGGAGACTAGCGCTCAATACCTACGAGCAGTACTTC. This translates into CASRRLALNTYEQYF.

V usage is TRBV2 and J usage is TRBJ2-1; TRBD1 matches 10 bases. Germline assignment: CDR1 SNHLY and CDR2 FYNNEI. Trimming removed 1 base from V and 4 bases from J; junction bases left unmatched: 1. CDR3 length: 15 amino acids. The CDR3 loop is CASSEGTGGYNEQFF. CDR3 in DNA: TGTGCCAGCAGTGAAGGGACAGGGGGGTACAATGAGCAGTTCTTC.

This clone came up once. V gene TRBV7-2 combines with J gene TRBJ1-1, with D uncertain. The CDR3 consists of 14 residues. Trimming took off 2 bases at V and 1 base at J, with 8 bases between the two ends. Looked up from germline, CDR1 is SGHTA and CDR2 is FQGNSA. CDR3 coding DNA: TGTGCCAGCAGCTTATTCGCACAGAACACTGAAGCTTTCTTT. Translating it yields CASSLFAQNTEAFF.

The gene calls are TRBV27 and TRBJ1-2; the D gene is possibly TRBD1 (6 bases). CDR3 size: 16 residues. The V end lost 4 bases, the J end lost 5 bases, and 20 bases lay between the germline ends. CDR1 and CDR2 (germline): MNHEY, SMNVEV (reference sequence). In DNA form, the CDR3 reads TGTGCCAGCAGTTCTAGGGGGGAGGGAAGGCGGTATGGCTACACCTTC. As protein: CASSSRGEGRRYGYTF.

The rearrangement uses TRBV6-1 and TRBJ1-5; D gene uncertain. The CDR3 spans 13 residues. The germline V gene has CDR1 MNHNS and CDR2 SASEGT. V was pared by 2 bases and J by 3 bases, with 5 bases between. In DNA, the CDR3 is TGTGCCAGCAGTGAACATGTCAATCAGCCCCAGCATTTT. Translating it yields CASSEHVNQPQHF.

The V call is TRBV2, the J call TRBJ2-7; the match to TRBD2 covers 9 bases. CDR3 length: 15 amino acids. Unmatched junction bases numbered 9, after V lost 4 bases and J lost 5 bases. Germline CDR1 reads SNHLY; CDR2 reads FYNNEI. The CDR3 reads CASSVLGTSPNEQYF. The CDR3 DNA is TGTGCCAGCAGTGTGTTAGGGACTAGCCCCAACGAGCAGTACTTC.

The chain joins TRBV5-1 to TRBJ2-2, with 10 bases lining up with TRBD2. This CDR3 comprises 17 residues. Germline-derived CDR1 and CDR2 are SGHRS and YFSETQ. V shed 0 bases and J 3 bases; nucleotides not matched to a gene: 5. CDR3 sequence (DNA): TGCGCCAGCAGCTTGGCGCTAGCGGGAGCTCACACCGGGGAGCTGTTTTTT. It is translated as CASSLALAGAHTGELFF.

The chain has TRBV18 and TRBJ1-3, with D tentatively TRBD1 (6 bases). Trimming took 0 bases from V and 0 from J, leaving 12 bases between them. Germline V gene data show CDR1 as KGHSH and CDR2 as LQKENI. The CDR3 is 17 residues long. For the CDR3, the DNA is TGTGCCAGCTCACCACCGGTTGGACAGAGCTCTGGAAACACCATATATTTT. This gives the protein CASSPPVGQSSGNTIYF.

This chain joins TRBV6-6 and TRBJ2-2; weak D call: TRBD2 (5 bases). V shed 4 bases and J shed 6 bases, with 12 bases lying between them. There are 14 residues in the CDR3. Germline values: CDR1 MNHNY, CDR2 SVGAGI (reference sequence). The CDR3 DNA is TGTGCCAGCAGTTCACTAGGATCTGCCGGGGAGCTGTTTTTT. It codes for CASSSLGSAGELFF.

The rearrangement links TRBV28 to TRBJ2-1; 9 bases are shared with TRBD2. V shed 2 bases, J shed 16 bases, and the junction held 6 bases outside the gene matches. The CDR3 sequence is 12 residues long. Germline V gene sequence: CDR1 MDHEN, CDR2 SYDVKM. This CDR3 is CASSLDPGLAFF. The CDR3 DNA follows: TGTGCCAGCAGTTTAGACCCGGGACTAGCTTTCTTC.

The CDR3 nucleotides are TGTGCCAGCAGTTACGAGGGATCCTACGAGCAGTACTTC. Translated, it gives CASSYEGSYEQYF. The chain is built from TRBV6-5 and TRBJ2-7, with a weak D call TRBD2 (5 bases). This CDR3 is 13 amino acids long. Germline values: CDR1 MNHEY, CDR2 SVGAGI. V was cut by 2 bases and J by 1 base, with 6 bases left in between.